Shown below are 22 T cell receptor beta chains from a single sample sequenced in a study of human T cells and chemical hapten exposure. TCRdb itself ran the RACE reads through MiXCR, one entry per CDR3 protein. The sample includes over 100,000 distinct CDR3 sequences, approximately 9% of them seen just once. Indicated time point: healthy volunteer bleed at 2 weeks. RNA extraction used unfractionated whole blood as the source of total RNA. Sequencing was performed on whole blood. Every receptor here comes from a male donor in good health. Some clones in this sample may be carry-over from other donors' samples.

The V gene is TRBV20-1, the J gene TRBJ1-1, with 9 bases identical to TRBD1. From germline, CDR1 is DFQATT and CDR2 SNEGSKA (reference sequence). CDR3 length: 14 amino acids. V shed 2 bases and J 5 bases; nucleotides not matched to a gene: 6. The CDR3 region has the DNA TGCAGTGCTAGAACTCCAGACAGGGGGACTGAAGCTTTCTTT. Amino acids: CSARTPDRGTEAFF.

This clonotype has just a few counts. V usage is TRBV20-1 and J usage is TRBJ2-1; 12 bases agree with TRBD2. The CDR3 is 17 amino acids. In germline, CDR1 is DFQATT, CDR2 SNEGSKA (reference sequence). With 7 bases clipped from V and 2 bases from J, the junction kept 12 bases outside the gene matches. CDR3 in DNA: TGCAGTGGGAGGGCGACTAGCGGGAGTGCCCCCTACAATGAGCAGTTCTTC. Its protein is CSGRATSGSAPYNEQFF.

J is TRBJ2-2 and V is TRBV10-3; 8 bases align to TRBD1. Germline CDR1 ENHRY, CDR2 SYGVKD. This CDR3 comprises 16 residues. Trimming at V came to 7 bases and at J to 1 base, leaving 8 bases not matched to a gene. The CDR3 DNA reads TGTGCCATCACGCCCCAGGACAGGGAGAACACCGGGGAGCTGTTTTTT. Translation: CAITPQDRENTGELFF.

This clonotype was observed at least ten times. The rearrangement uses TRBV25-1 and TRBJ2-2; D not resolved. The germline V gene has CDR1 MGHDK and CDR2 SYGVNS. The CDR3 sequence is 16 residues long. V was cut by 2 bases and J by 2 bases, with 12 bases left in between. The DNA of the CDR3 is TGTGCCAGCAGTGAAAACAGTCCGACTAACACCGGGGAGCTGTTTTTT. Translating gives CASSENSPTNTGELFF.

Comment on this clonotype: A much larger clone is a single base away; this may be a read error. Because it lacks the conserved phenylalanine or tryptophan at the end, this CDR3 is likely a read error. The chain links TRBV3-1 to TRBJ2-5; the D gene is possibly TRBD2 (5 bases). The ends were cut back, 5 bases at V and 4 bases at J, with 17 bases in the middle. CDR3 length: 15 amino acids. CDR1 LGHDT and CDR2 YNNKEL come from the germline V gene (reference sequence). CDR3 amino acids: CASSSHGGETETQYL. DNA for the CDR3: TGTGCCAGCAGCTCTCACGGAGGCGAGACAGAGACCCAGTACTTG.

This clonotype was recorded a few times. The CDR3 reads CASTRAPANTGELFF. Here the CDR3 DNA reads TGTGCCAGCACTCGGGCCCCCGCGAACACCGGGGAGCTGTTTTTT. The chain recombines TRBV6-1 with TRBJ2-2; D is unresolved. This CDR3 contains 15 residues. The V and J ends lost 7 bases and 0 bases respectively, with 12 bases between them. Germline V gene lookup returns CDR1 MNHNS and CDR2 SASEGT.

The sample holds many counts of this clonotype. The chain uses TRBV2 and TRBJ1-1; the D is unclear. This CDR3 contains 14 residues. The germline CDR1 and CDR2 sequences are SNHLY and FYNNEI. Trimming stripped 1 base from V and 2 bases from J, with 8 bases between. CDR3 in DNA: TGTGCCAGCAGTGAAGAAGGGCCTAACACTGAAGCTTTCTTT. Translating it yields CASSEEGPNTEAFF.

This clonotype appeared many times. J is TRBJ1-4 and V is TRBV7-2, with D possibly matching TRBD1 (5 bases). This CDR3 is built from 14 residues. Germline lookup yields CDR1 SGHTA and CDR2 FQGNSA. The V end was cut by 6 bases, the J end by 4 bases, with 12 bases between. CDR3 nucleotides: TGTGCCAGCAGATTGGGACGGAATAATGAAAAACTGTTTTTT. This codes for CASRLGRNNEKLFF.

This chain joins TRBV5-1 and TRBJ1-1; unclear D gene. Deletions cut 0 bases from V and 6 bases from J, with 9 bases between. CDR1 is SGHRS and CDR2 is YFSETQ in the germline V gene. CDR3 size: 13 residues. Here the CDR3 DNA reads TGCGCCAGCAGCTTGGAGAATGGGGCTGAAGCTTTCTTT. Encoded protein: CASSLENGAEAFF.

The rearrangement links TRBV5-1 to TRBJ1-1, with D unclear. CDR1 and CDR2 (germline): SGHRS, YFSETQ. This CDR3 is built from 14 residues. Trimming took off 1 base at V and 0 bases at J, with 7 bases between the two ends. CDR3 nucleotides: TGCGCCAGCAGCTTGCGGGTCATGAACACTGAAGCTTTCTTT. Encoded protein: CASSLRVMNTEAFF.

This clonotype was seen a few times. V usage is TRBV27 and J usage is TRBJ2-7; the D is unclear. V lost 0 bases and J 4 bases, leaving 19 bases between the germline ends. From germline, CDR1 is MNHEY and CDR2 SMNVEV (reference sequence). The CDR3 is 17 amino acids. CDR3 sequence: CASSLSLPSTGSYEQYF. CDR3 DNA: TGTGCCAGCAGTTTATCATTACCATCCACCGGTTCTTACGAGCAGTACTTC.

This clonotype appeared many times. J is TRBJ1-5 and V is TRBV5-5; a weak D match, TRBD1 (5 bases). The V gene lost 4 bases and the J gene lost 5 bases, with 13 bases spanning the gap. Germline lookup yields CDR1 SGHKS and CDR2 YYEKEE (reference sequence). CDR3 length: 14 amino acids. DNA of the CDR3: TGTGCCAGCAGCCCGACAGATTTCTATCAGCCCCAGCATTTT. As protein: CASSPTDFYQPQHF.

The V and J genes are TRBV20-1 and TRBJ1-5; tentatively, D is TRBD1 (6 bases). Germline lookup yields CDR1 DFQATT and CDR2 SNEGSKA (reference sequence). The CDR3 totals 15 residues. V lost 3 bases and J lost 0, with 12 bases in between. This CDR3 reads CSARRGRDSNQPQHF. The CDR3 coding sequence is TGCAGTGCTAGGCGGGGGCGAGATAGCAATCAGCCCCAGCATTTT.

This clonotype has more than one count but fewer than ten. The CDR3 is CASNRQGRNQPQHF. CDR3 bases: TGTGCCAGCAACAGGCAGGGTCGCAATCAGCCCCAGCATTTT. V is TRBV27 and J is TRBJ1-5, with TRBD1 as a possible D gene (5 bases). Between the trimmed V and J ends, which lost 7 bases and 2 bases, there was a span of 12 bases. The germline gives CDR1 MNHEY, CDR2 SMNVEV (reference sequence). The CDR3 length is 14 residues.

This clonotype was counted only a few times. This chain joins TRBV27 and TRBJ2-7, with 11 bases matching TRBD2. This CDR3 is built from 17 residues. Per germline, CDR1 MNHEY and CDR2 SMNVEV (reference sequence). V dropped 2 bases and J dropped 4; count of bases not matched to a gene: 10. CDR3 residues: CASSLQMPGLADYEQYF. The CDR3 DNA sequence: TGTGCCAGCAGTTTACAGATGCCGGGACTAGCGGATTACGAGCAGTACTTC.

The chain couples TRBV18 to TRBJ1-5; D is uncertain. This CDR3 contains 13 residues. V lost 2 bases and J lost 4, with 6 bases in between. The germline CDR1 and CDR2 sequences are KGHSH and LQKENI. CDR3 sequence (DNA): TGTGCCAGCTCACCAGCCGGGAATCAGCCCCAGCATTTT. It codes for CASSPAGNQPQHF.

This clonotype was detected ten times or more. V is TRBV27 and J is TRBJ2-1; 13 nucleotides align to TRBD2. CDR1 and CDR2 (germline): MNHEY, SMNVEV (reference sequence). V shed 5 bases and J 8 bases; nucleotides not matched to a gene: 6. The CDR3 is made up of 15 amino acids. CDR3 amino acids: CASSIGTSGADEQFF. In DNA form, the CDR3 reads TGTGCCAGCAGTATCGGGACTAGCGGGGCTGATGAGCAGTTCTTC.

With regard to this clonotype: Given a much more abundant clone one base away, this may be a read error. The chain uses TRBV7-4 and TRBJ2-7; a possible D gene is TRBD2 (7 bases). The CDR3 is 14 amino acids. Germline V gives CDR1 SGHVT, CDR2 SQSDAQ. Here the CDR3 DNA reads TGTGCCAACAGCTCCAAAAGGGGGGGCTACGAGCAGTACTTC. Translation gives CANSSKRGGYEQYF.

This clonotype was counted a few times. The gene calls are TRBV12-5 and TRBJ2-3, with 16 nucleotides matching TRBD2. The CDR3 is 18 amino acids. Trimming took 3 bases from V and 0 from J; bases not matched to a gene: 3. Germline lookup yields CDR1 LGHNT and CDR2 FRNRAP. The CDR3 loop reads CASGFGTSGRASTDTQYF. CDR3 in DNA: TGTGCTAGTGGTTTCGGGACTAGCGGGAGGGCCAGCACAGATACGCAGTATTTT.

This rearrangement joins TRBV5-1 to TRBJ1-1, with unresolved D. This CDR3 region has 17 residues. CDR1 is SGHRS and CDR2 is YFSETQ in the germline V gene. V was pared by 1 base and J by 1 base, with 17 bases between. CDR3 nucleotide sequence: TGCGCCAGCAGCTTGACCAGACTCCCAAACGGGAACACTGAAGCTTTCTTT. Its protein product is CASSLTRLPNGNTEAFF.

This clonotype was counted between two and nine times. CDR3 nucleotide sequence: TGCAGTGCTAGAAAGGGAACCGATGGCTACACCTTC. It specifies CSARKGTDGYTF. J is TRBJ1-2 and V is TRBV20-1; D uncertain. The ends were cut back, 2 bases at V and 6 bases at J, with 10 bases in the middle. CDR1 is DFQATT, CDR2 SNEGSKA, per germline (reference sequence). The CDR3 has 12 residues.

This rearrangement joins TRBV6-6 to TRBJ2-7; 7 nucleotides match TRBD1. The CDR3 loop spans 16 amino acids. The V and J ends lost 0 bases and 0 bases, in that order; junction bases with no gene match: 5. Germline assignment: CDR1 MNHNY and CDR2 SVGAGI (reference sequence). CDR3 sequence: CASSYSIGQASYEQYF. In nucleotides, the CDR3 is TGTGCCAGCAGTTACTCGATTGGACAGGCCTCCTACGAGCAGTACTTC.